Listed here are 9 T cell receptor beta chains from one sample, sequenced in a study of cytomegalovirus exposure and HLA in healthy donors. 60 Vbeta and 13 Jbeta primers were used in PCR. The method was immunoSEQ multiplex PCR; TCRdb's version includes in-frame clones alone and lacks a portion of them. Here the sample spans just under 95,000 clones, roughly 80% being singletons. Sequenced sample: PBMCs. Source of these receptors: a girl aged 2 to 10 in good health and CMV-seropositive.

This clone has a single count. This same CDR3 is encoded by further DNA sequences in the sample. The chain recombines TRBV30 with TRBJ1-2, with unresolved D. V was pared by 8 bases and J by 7 bases, with 14 bases between. Germline V gene data show CDR1 as GTSNPN and CDR2 as SVGIG (reference sequence). There are 11 residues in the CDR3. The CDR3 here is CAHDVRGGYTF. CDR3 DNA: TGTGCCCACGACGTGCGGGGTGGCTACACCTTC.

DNA for the CDR3: TGCAGCGTAGTAACTAGCGGGAGGGTCAACAATGAGCAGTTCTTC. Its translation: CSVVTSGRVNNEQFF. The chain is built from TRBV29-1 and TRBJ2-1; 13 nucleotides match TRBD2. Trimming took 6 bases from V and 5 from J; bases not matched to a gene: 7. This CDR3 has 15 amino acids. Germline V gene data show CDR1 as SQVTM and CDR2 as ANQGSEA.

In this sample, this clone turned up once. V gene TRBV9 combines with J gene TRBJ1-3; D may be TRBD1 (5 bases). The length of the CDR3 is 16 residues. Trimming left V 0 bases short and J 0 bases short, with 10 bases between. From germline, CDR1 is SGDLS and CDR2 YYNGEE. The CDR3: CASSVEGILSGNTIYF. For the CDR3, the DNA is TGTGCCAGCAGCGTAGAGGGGATACTCTCTGGAAACACCATATATTTT. Combining the CDR3 with reference TRBV9 and TRBJ1-3 gives the whole variable domain DSGVTQTPKHLITATGQRVTLRCSPRSGDLSVYWYQQSLDQGLQFLIQYYNGEERAKGNILERFSAQQFPDLHSELNLSSLELGDSALYFCASSVEGILSGNTIYFGEGSWLTVV.

In its sample, this clone was seen a few times. The rearrangement joins TRBV5-6 to TRBJ2-6; 11 bases map to TRBD1. Germline CDR1 is SGHDT and CDR2 is YYEEEE. The CDR3 has 19 residues. With 0 bases clipped from V and 0 bases from J, the junction kept 5 bases outside the gene matches. CDR3 bases: TGTGCCAGCAGCTTGGCATTGGGACAGGGGGACTCTGGGGCCAACGTCCTGACTTTC. This codes for CASSLALGQGDSGANVLTF.

The chain is built from TRBV19 and TRBJ1-1; 7 nucleotides align to TRBD1. CDR1 is LNHDA, CDR2 SQIVND, per germline (reference sequence). With V trimmed by 7 bases and J by 0 bases, 5 bases remained unmatched. The CDR3 covers 14 residues. DNA of the CDR3: TGTGCCAGTAATAGGGGGCAGCTGAACACTGAAGCTTTCTTT. Translated: CASNRGQLNTEAFF.

There are a few counts of this clone. V usage is TRBV30 and J usage is TRBJ1-3; D is unclear. V gave up 0 bases and J gave up 0 bases, with 3 bases separating them. The CDR3 spans 13 residues. Germline values: CDR1 GTSNPN, CDR2 SVGIG (reference sequence). The CDR3 nucleotides read TGTGCCTGGAGTGTTTACTCTGGAAACACCATATATTTT. Its translation is CAWSVYSGNTIYF.

The chain employs TRBV5-4 and TRBJ2-7; a weak D match, TRBD2 (5 bases). The length of the CDR3 is 13 residues. Trimming took off 1 base at V and 6 bases at J, with 11 bases between the two ends. Germline CDR1 reads SGHNT; CDR2 reads YYREEE (reference sequence). CDR3 DNA sequence: TGTGCCAGCAGCTTGATTGGGGAGATCGAGCAGTACTTC. Translation: CASSLIGEIEQYF.

The chain uses TRBV4-2 and TRBJ2-1; 15 bases fit TRBD2. CDR3 length equals 18 residues. V shed 1 base, J shed 6 bases, and the junction held 7 bases outside the gene matches. Germline assignment: CDR1 LGHNA and CDR2 YNFKEQ. The CDR3 DNA reads TGTGCCAGCAGCCAAGCCCCAGGACTAGCGGGAGGGCCCAATGAGCAGTTCTTC. Its protein product is CASSQAPGLAGGPNEQFF.

The gene calls are TRBV30 and TRBJ1-4; no clear D. Germline assignment: CDR1 GTSNPN and CDR2 SVGIG (reference sequence). CDR3 length: 14 residues. V gave up 7 bases and J gave up 5 bases, with 17 bases separating them. The CDR3 sequence: CAFSTGSQNEKLFF. For the CDR3, the DNA is TGTGCCTTTTCCACCGGGAGCCAAAATGAAAAACTGTTTTTT.